The 26 T cell receptor beta chains below come from one sample, sequenced in a study of T cell responses to AZD1222 COVID-19 vaccine. Only in-frame clones appear in the TCRdb table, and some are missing; sequencing was by immunoSEQ multiplex PCR. The top ten hold under 1.5% of the sample, which has approximately 100,000 clones, approximately 86% seen once. This material consisted of peripheral blood, taken on day 0 of AZD1222 vaccination. The receptor set was obtained from an adult in good health.

The chain recombines TRBV27 with TRBJ1-5; TRBD1 agrees at 8 bases. The CDR3 is 15 amino acids. The V gene end was trimmed by 6 bases and the J gene end by 5 bases; junction bases not matched to a gene: 9. Germline V lookup: CDR1 MNHEY, CDR2 SMNVEV (reference sequence). DNA of the CDR3: TGTGCCAGCAGCCCGAGGCAGGGGGCTCATCAGCCCCAGCATTTT. As protein: CASSPRQGAHQPQHF.

V and J are TRBV11-1 and TRBJ1-3; 7 positions agree with TRBD1. V lost 5 bases, J lost 0 bases, and 7 bases stayed unmatched. Germline assignment: CDR1 SGHAT and CDR2 FQDESV (reference sequence). The CDR3 consists of 16 residues. The CDR3 region has the DNA TGTGCCAGCAGCGATAGAAGGGACAGCTCTGGAAACACCATATATTTT. It translates to CASSDRRDSSGNTIYF.

The table lists this clone with a count of one. CDR3: CASSQDDGSFYGYTF. DNA of the CDR3: TGTGCCAGCAGCCAAGACGATGGCAGTTTCTATGGCTACACCTTC. V and J are TRBV4-2 and TRBJ1-2; no reliable D call. This CDR3 is 15 amino acids long. Germline V gene sequence: CDR1 LGHNA, CDR2 YNFKEQ. V was trimmed by 0 bases and J by 4 bases, leaving 12 bases between them.

This clone was recorded once. The V gene is TRBV2, the J gene TRBJ1-4; 8 bases are shared with TRBD1. After removal of 7 bases from V and 7 bases from J, the junction contained 11 bases not matched to a gene. Germline V lookup: CDR1 SNHLY, CDR2 FYNNEI. The CDR3 is made up of 15 amino acids. The DNA of the CDR3 is TGTGCCAGCACTATGAAAGGACAGGGTGGTGAAAAACTGTTTTTT. It specifies CASTMKGQGGEKLFF.

This chain joins TRBV2 and TRBJ1-5, with 9 bases lining up with TRBD1. The CDR3 extends over 16 amino acids. After removal of 5 bases from V and 5 bases from J, the junction contained 10 bases not matched to a gene. Per germline, CDR1 SNHLY and CDR2 FYNNEI. The CDR3 DNA sequence: TGTGCCAGCAGTTCACAAGTCGACAGGGGGGATCAGCCCCAGCATTTT. Protein: CASSSQVDRGDQPQHF.

V usage is TRBV2 and J usage is TRBJ1-1, with D possibly being TRBD1 (6 bases). V lost 5 bases and J lost 8, with 12 bases in between. Looked up from germline, CDR1 is SNHLY and CDR2 is FYNNEI. The CDR3 is 12 amino acids. CDR3 DNA: TGTGCCAGCAGTCGGGACACCGCGGAAGCTTTCTTT. Amino acids: CASSRDTAEAFF.

The rearrangement uses TRBV2 and TRBJ2-2; tentative D call: TRBD1 (7 bases). Per the germline V gene, CDR1 is SNHLY and CDR2 is FYNNEI. The CDR3 is made up of 16 amino acids. The V end was cut by 6 bases, the J end by 2 bases, with 16 bases between. This CDR3 reads CASSPRGDRNTGELFF. DNA of the CDR3: TGTGCCAGCAGCCCAAGGGGGGACAGAAACACCGGGGAGCTGTTTTTT.

This chain uses TRBV19 with TRBJ1-5; no clear D gene. The CDR3 runs to 13 residues. V lost 3 bases, J lost 7 bases, and 10 bases lay in between. CDR1 is LNHDA, CDR2 SQIVND, per germline (reference sequence). The CDR3 loop is CASSIYLGQPQHF. The CDR3 DNA reads as TGTGCCAGTAGTATCTATTTAGGCCAGCCCCAGCATTTT.

The gene calls are TRBV4-2 and TRBJ2-1; D unresolved. Trimming removed 0 bases at V and 0 bases at J, with 18 bases between. Germline values: CDR1 LGHNA, CDR2 YNFKEQ. CDR3 length: 19 residues. CDR3 bases: TGTGCCAGCAGCCAAGAGGTGTGGCGGAGTCCAAGCTCCTACAATGAGCAGTTCTTC. It translates to CASSQEVWRSPSSYNEQFF.

Concerning this clone: This CDR3 is also generated by other DNA sequences in the sample. CDR3 in DNA: TGTGCCAGCAGCAGTACCTACGAGCAGTACTTC. It encodes CASSSTYEQYF. This sequence joins TRBV7-8 and TRBJ2-7, with D hard to call. This CDR3 spans 11 amino acids. In germline, CDR1 is SGHVS, CDR2 FQNEAQ. The V gene lost 5 bases and the J gene lost 2 bases, with 4 bases spanning the gap.

Written as DNA, the CDR3 is TGTGCCAGCAGCTCCGACAGGGGTAACCCTGAAGCTTTCTTT. The encoded protein is CASSSDRGNPEAFF. The J gene is TRBJ1-1, the V gene TRBV11-1; 8 bases agree with TRBD1. There are 14 residues in the CDR3. V lost 4 bases and J lost 6; bases outside the gene matches: 7. CDR1 and CDR2 from the germline V gene are SGHAT and FQDESV (reference sequence). The full variable domain, in which reference TRBV11-1 and TRBJ1-1 provide the parts outside the CDR3, is EAEVAQSPRYKITEKSQAVAFWCDPISGHATLYWYRQILGQGPELLVQFQDESVVDDSQLPKDRFSAERLKGVDSTLKIQPAELGDSAMYLCASSSDRGNPEAFFGQGTRLTVV.

The chain employs TRBV9 and TRBJ2-3, with 7 bases identical to TRBD2. This CDR3 has 17 amino acids. V trimming: 1 base; J trimming: 5 bases; junction bases outside the gene matches: 13. From germline, CDR1 is SGDLS and CDR2 YYNGEE. The chain's CDR3 is CASSVLGGAGVQDTQYF. Here the CDR3 DNA reads TGTGCCAGCAGCGTATTGGGTGGTGCGGGAGTACAAGATACGCAGTATTTT.

CDR3 sequence: CAISESMGLAGGPEQYF. CDR3 coding DNA: TGTGCCATCAGTGAGTCTATGGGACTAGCGGGAGGTCCCGAGCAGTACTTC. V gene TRBV10-3 combines with J gene TRBJ2-7; 15 bases align to TRBD2. CDR1 is ENHRY, CDR2 SYGVKD, per germline. The trim removed 0 bases at V and 6 bases at J, leaving 6 bases unmatched. The CDR3 sequence is 17 residues long.

The gene calls are TRBV7-2 and TRBJ1-4, with D tentatively TRBD1 (6 bases). The germline V gene has CDR1 SGHTA and CDR2 FQGNSA. V lost 6 bases to trimming and J lost 8 bases, with 10 bases between them. CDR3 length: 12 amino acids. CDR3 sequence: CASSRDTEKLFF. CDR3 bases: TGTGCCAGCAGTCGGGACACCGAAAAACTGTTTTTT.

The rearrangement uses TRBV19 and TRBJ1-4; D is possibly TRBD1 (5 bases). V was cut by 2 bases and J by 4 bases, with 23 bases left in between. Germline V gene data show CDR1 as LNHDA and CDR2 as SQIVND (reference sequence). CDR3 size: 19 residues. CDR3 residues: CASSILFRQRIGHNEKLFF. The CDR3 DNA follows: TGTGCCAGTAGTATACTGTTCCGACAGCGAATCGGTCATAATGAAAAACTGTTTTTT.

This clone occurred a few times. The CDR3 DNA follows: TGTGCCAGTAGTATTGGGACAGGGAAAACTGAAGCTTTCTTT. This translates into CASSIGTGKTEAFF. The chain carries TRBV19 and TRBJ1-1, with 9 nucleotides matching TRBD1. Per germline, CDR1 LNHDA and CDR2 SQIVND (reference sequence). The CDR3 has 14 amino acids. The V segment lost 3 bases and the J segment 5 bases; nucleotides outside the gene matches: 4.

The table lists this clone with a few counts. This chain uses TRBV3-1 (or the pseudogene TRBV3-2) with TRBJ2-7; 7 positions match TRBD1. The ends lost 0 bases at V and 3 bases at J; junction bases unmatched: 11. The CDR3 loop spans 17 amino acids. The germline gives CDR1 LGHDT, CDR2 YNNKEL (reference sequence). In DNA form, the CDR3 reads TGTGCCAGCAGCCAAGAAGGGGGCGAACGAACCTACTACGAGCAGTACTTC. Translation: CASSQEGGERTYYEQYF.

This sequence joins TRBV27 and TRBJ2-7, with a tentative D call TRBD2 (6 bases). CDR1 is MNHEY, CDR2 SMNVEV, per germline (reference sequence). The CDR3 is 16 residues long. Trimming left V 2 bases short and J 1 base short, with 15 bases between. The CDR3 sequence: CASSLLVGGRSYEQYF. CDR3 in DNA: TGTGCCAGCAGTTTACTCGTGGGAGGCCGGTCCTACGAGCAGTACTTC.

This clone was picked up a small number of times. The chain carries TRBV14 and TRBJ1-5; TRBD1 aligns across 10 bases. The CDR3 runs 17 residues. Germline lookup yields CDR1 SGHDN and CDR2 FVKESK. V shed 4 bases, J shed 3 bases, and the junction held 9 bases outside the gene matches. The CDR3: CASSPSRDRGDNQPQHF. For the CDR3, the DNA is TGTGCCAGCAGCCCGTCCCGGGACAGGGGTGACAATCAGCCCCAGCATTTT.

This clone was detected only a few times. The CDR3: CASSKLTADTEAFF. DNA for the CDR3: TGTGCCAGCAGTAAATTGACTGCGGATACTGAAGCTTTCTTT. V gene TRBV2 combines with J gene TRBJ1-1; D gene uncertain. This CDR3 comprises 14 residues. Germline V lookup: CDR1 SNHLY, CDR2 FYNNEI. V lost 5 bases, J lost 5 bases, and 15 bases lay in between.

V and J are TRBV7-9 and TRBJ2-7; D gene ambiguous. Trimming left V 5 bases short and J 7 bases short, with 9 bases between. From germline, CDR1 is SEHNR and CDR2 FQNEAQ (reference sequence). The CDR3 has 11 residues. The CDR3 DNA is TGTGCCAGCAGCCCAGGTGAGGAGCAGTACTTC. Its translation: CASSPGEEQYF.

The chain employs TRBV11-2 and TRBJ2-3; TRBD1 is a possible D gene (8 bases). CDR1 SGHAT and CDR2 FQNNGV come from the germline V gene. This CDR3 region has 15 residues. V lost 4 bases and J lost 4, with 15 bases in between. CDR3 coding DNA: TGTGCCAGCAGCTCTTACAGGGGGAGGGCAGATACGCAGTATTTT. As protein: CASSSYRGRADTQYF.

This clone was recorded once. This sequence joins TRBV5-1 and TRBJ2-6, with no clear D. V lost 0 bases and J lost 0, with 13 bases in between. Germline V CDR1 and CDR2: SGHRS, YFSETQ. The length of the CDR3 is 18 residues. CDR3 region: CASSLEARHSSGANVLTF. Written as DNA, the CDR3 is TGCGCCAGCAGCTTGGAAGCCAGACACTCCTCTGGGGCCAACGTCCTGACTTTC.

The V gene is TRBV4-3, the J gene TRBJ1-4; TRBD1 matches at 7 bases. This CDR3 is 15 amino acids long. Germline CDR1 and CDR2: LGHNA and YSLEER. V shed 0 bases and J 3 bases; nucleotides not matched to a gene: 1. CDR3 loop: CASSQDQGANEKLFF. The CDR3 DNA sequence: TGCGCCAGCAGCCAAGATCAGGGGGCTAATGAAAAACTGTTTTTT.

The chain joins TRBV28 to TRBJ1-2; 8 nucleotides align to TRBD1. The length of the CDR3 is 14 residues. Germline V lookup: CDR1 MDHEN, CDR2 SYDVKM. Trimming removed 5 bases from V and 3 bases from J; junction bases left unmatched: 5. In DNA, the CDR3 is TGTGCCAGCAGTCTCAGGGGGCAGGACTATGGCTACACCTTC. This codes for CASSLRGQDYGYTF.

The rearrangement joins TRBV6-1 to TRBJ1-2; TRBD1 agrees at 8 bases. The length of the CDR3 is 14 residues. Germline V lookup: CDR1 MNHNS, CDR2 SASEGT. The V and J ends lost 3 bases and 4 bases, in that order; junction bases with no gene match: 4. The CDR3: CASSDGTGLYGYTF. CDR3 in DNA: TGTGCCAGCAGTGATGGGACAGGCCTCTATGGCTACACCTTC.